A single sample gave rise to the 24 T cell receptor beta chains below, sequenced in a study of shared clonotypes between healthy human individuals. Sequencing was performed with immunoSEQ multiplex PCR; in TCRdb, only in-frame clones are kept and a portion is missing. The sample includes more than 850,000 clones, 75% to 80% of them seen just once. The specimen sequenced was memory CD4+ T cells from PBMCs. Indicated subset: CD45RA-negative fraction. The source is a man aged 18 to 30 in good health. Some clones in this sample may be carry-over from other donors' samples.

The rearrangement links TRBV6-1 to TRBJ2-1; perhaps TRBD1 as D (6 bases). Germline CDR1 reads MNHNS; CDR2 reads SASEGT. The CDR3 sequence is 14 residues long. V shed 10 bases and J shed 2 bases, with 15 bases lying between them. CDR3 loop: CANIRDIPYNEQFF. CDR3 nucleotides: TGTGCCAACATCCGGGACATACCCTACAATGAGCAGTTCTTC.

CDR3 sequence: CSGGFYNEQFF. Written as DNA, the CDR3 is TGCAGTGGCGGCTTCTACAATGAGCAGTTCTTC. The gene calls are TRBV20-1 and TRBJ2-1; D remains unclear. The germline V and J ends were trimmed by 7 bases and 3 bases, with 7 bases remaining between them. Germline V lookup: CDR1 DFQATT, CDR2 SNEGSKA (reference sequence). The CDR3 runs to 11 residues.

The rearrangement uses TRBV18 and TRBJ2-5, with 8 nucleotides matching TRBD1. Germline CDR1 and CDR2: KGHSH and LQKENI. The CDR3 consists of 16 residues. Trimming took 3 bases from V and 4 from J; bases not matched to a gene: 10. For the CDR3, the DNA is TGTGCCAGCTCACCTTCATTACAGGGGGGAGGAGAGACCCAGTACTTC. It codes for CASSPSLQGGGETQYF.

There are many counts of this clone. The chain carries TRBV19 and TRBJ1-6; D is unresolved. Germline lookup yields CDR1 LNHDA and CDR2 SQIVND (reference sequence). Trimming left V 5 bases short and J 5 bases short, with 7 bases between. CDR3 length: 13 residues. The DNA of the CDR3 is TGTGCCAGTAGTCTGGAGGATAATTCACCCCTCCACTTT. This sequence encodes CASSLEDNSPLHF.

The chain uses TRBV5-1 and TRBJ1-2; D ambiguous. Per the germline V gene, CDR1 is SGHRS and CDR2 is YFSETQ. V lost 2 bases and J lost 0, with 5 bases in between. This CDR3 has 13 residues. The CDR3 DNA sequence: TGCGCCAGCAGCTTAACTCCTAACTATGGCTACACCTTC. Encoded protein: CASSLTPNYGYTF.

The chain carries TRBV19 and TRBJ2-3; possibly TRBD2 for D (6 bases). The germline gives CDR1 LNHDA, CDR2 SQIVND (reference sequence). The CDR3 is 13 amino acids. Trimming cost V 6 bases and J 7 bases, with 14 bases left between them. The CDR3 DNA reads as TGTGCCAGTAGGAGGAGGGAGAGGTATACGCAGTATTTT. Translating it yields CASRRRERYTQYF.

The rearrangement joins TRBV5-1 to TRBJ2-7; D unresolved. V dropped 1 base and J dropped 2 bases, with 7 bases sitting between them. Germline V CDR1 and CDR2: SGHRS, YFSETQ. The CDR3 sequence is 13 residues long. The CDR3 nucleotides are TGCGCCAGCAGCTTGTCGAATGCCTACGAGCAGTACTTC. It specifies CASSLSNAYEQYF.

The chain links TRBV18 to TRBJ2-7, with 7 positions matching TRBD2. Germline lookup yields CDR1 KGHSH and CDR2 LQKENI. The V and J ends lost 2 bases and 1 base, in that order; junction bases with no gene match: 5. The CDR3 is 15 residues long. The CDR3 DNA reads TGTGCCAGCTCACCATCGGGCGGGGGATCCTACGAGCAGTACTTC. It encodes CASSPSGGGSYEQYF.

The table lists this clone with a few counts. The V and J genes are TRBV9 and TRBJ2-5; 7 positions match TRBD1. V shed 7 bases, J shed 6 bases, and the junction held 12 bases outside the gene matches. Germline loops: CDR1 SGDLS, CDR2 YYNGEE. This CDR3 contains 14 residues. CDR3 bases: TGTGCCAGCTCTCCGGACAGGAGCCGACAGACCCAGTACTTC. Its translation: CASSPDRSRQTQYF.

The rearrangement joins TRBV7-3 to TRBJ2-1, with 11 bases lining up with TRBD2. V lost 5 bases, J lost 7 bases, and 4 bases stayed unmatched. CDR3 length: 14 residues. The germline V gene has CDR1 SGHTA and CDR2 FQGTGA. CDR3 DNA: TGTGCCAGCAGCCCGGGACTAGCGGATAATGAGCAGTTCTTC. It encodes CASSPGLADNEQFF.

In the case of this clone: No DNA is shown, since the ends of the CDR3 on it are uncertain; the CDR3 is the one TCRdb lists. The V gene is TRBV7-2, the J gene TRBJ2-7. Looked up from germline, CDR1 is SGHTA and CDR2 is FQGNSA. Ends included, the CDR3 has 15 residues. CDR3 in amino acids: CASSQWFGPGYEQYF.

The CDR3 DNA is TGTGCCAGCAGCGGCCGATGGACGCCGGGGGTTGGAAACACCATATATTTT. It is translated as CASSGRWTPGVGNTIYF. The V call is TRBV9, the J call TRBJ1-3; TRBD1 might be the D (5 bases). Germline loops: CDR1 SGDLS, CDR2 YYNGEE. Trimming removed 3 bases at V and 3 bases at J, with 19 bases between. The CDR3 sequence is 17 residues long.

V and J are TRBV5-4 and TRBJ2-2, with D perhaps matching TRBD1 or TRBD2 (6 bases each). The CDR3 is 17 residues long. Germline assignment: CDR1 SGHNT and CDR2 YYREEE (reference sequence). Trimming removed 6 bases at V and 1 base at J, with 19 bases between. As DNA, the CDR3 is TGTGCCAGCAACAAACAGTGGGGGGCCGGGAACACCGGGGAGCTGTTTTTT. Its translation: CASNKQWGAGNTGELFF. The full variable domain, completed using reference TRBV5-4 and TRBJ2-2, is ETGVTQSPTHLIKTRGQQVTLRCSSQSGHNTVSWYQQALGQGPQFIFQYYREEENGRGNFPPRFSGLQFPNYSSELNVNALELDDSALYLCASNKQWGAGNTGELFFGEGSRLTVL.

In regard to this clone: The sample contains more than one DNA sequence encoding this CDR3. The chain is built from TRBV30 and TRBJ1-1; TRBD1 matches 8 bases. The CDR3 runs to 14 residues. Germline V gene sequence: CDR1 GTSNPN, CDR2 SVGIG (reference sequence). V lost 5 bases to trimming and J lost 0 bases; unmatched junction nucleotides: 5. CDR3 protein: CAWSRQGLNTEAFF. The CDR3 DNA reads TGTGCCTGGTCCCGACAGGGGTTGAACACTGAAGCTTTCTTT. Filled out from reference TRBV30 and TRBJ1-1, the complete variable domain reads SQTIHQWPATLVQPVGSPLSLECTVEGTSNPNLYWYRQAAGRGLQLLFYSVGIGQISSEVPQNLSASRPQDRQFILSSKKLLLSDSGFYLCAWSRQGLNTEAFFGQGTRLTVV.

This clone has just one count. Different DNA sequences within this sample yield the same CDR3. This chain uses TRBV9 with TRBJ1-5; D unclear. From germline, CDR1 is SGDLS and CDR2 YYNGEE. The CDR3 has 14 amino acids. Trimming removed 4 bases from V and 0 bases from J, with 8 bases in between. The CDR3 region has the DNA TGTGCCAGCAGCCCGACGGGTAGCAATCAGCCCCAGCATTTT. Encoded protein: CASSPTGSNQPQHF.

This clone was observed a handful of times. The genes are TRBV18 and TRBJ1-1, with D possibly TRBD1 on 5 matching bases. Trimming took off 4 bases at V and 1 base at J, with 13 bases between the two ends. Germline CDR1 and CDR2: KGHSH and LQKENI. The CDR3 totals 15 residues. The CDR3 here is CASSQGQVANTEAFF. The CDR3 nucleotides read TGTGCCAGCTCACAGGGGCAAGTAGCGAACACTGAAGCTTTCTTT.

This clone occurred a few times. This chain joins TRBV4-1 and TRBJ2-3; D not resolved. This CDR3 spans 14 amino acids. Trimming cost V 2 bases and J 2 bases, with 8 bases left between them. Germline loops: CDR1 MGHRA, CDR2 YSYEKL. CDR3 nucleotides: TGCGCCAGCAGCCAATTATTAAACACAGATACGCAGTATTTT. It translates to CASSQLLNTDTQYF.

This clone was seen ten or more times. The rearrangement joins TRBV11-2 to TRBJ1-2; TRBD1 might be the D (5 bases). CDR1 is SGHAT, CDR2 FQNNGV, per germline. The CDR3 spans 14 residues. V was cut by 1 base and J by 8 bases, with 14 bases left in between. The CDR3 spells CASSLGPGRGGYTF. The CDR3 DNA sequence: TGTGCCAGCAGCTTAGGTCCAGGGAGGGGAGGCTACACCTTC.

The chain joins TRBV7-3 to TRBJ2-5; D is uncertain. Trimming took 5 bases from V and 5 from J, leaving 12 bases between them. Germline CDR1 and CDR2: SGHTA and FQGTGA. The length of the CDR3 is 13 residues. CDR3 sequence (DNA): TGTGCCAGCAGCCCCCTGGGGTTGGAGACCCAGTACTTC. Translated, it gives CASSPLGLETQYF.

This sequence joins TRBV6-5 and TRBJ2-7; D call uncertain. The CDR3 has 16 amino acids. The germline V gene has CDR1 MNHEY and CDR2 SVGAGI. Trimming stripped 0 bases from V and 3 bases from J, with 15 bases between. Here the CDR3 reads CASSYSSRYRDYEQYF. CDR3 DNA: TGTGCCAGCAGTTACTCGAGCCGGTACAGAGACTACGAGCAGTACTTC.

The chain employs TRBV10-3 and TRBJ2-3; D unclear. CDR3 size: 11 residues. CDR1 ENHRY and CDR2 SYGVKD come from the germline V gene. V was cut by 6 bases and J by 6 bases, with 7 bases left in between. The DNA of the CDR3 is TGTGCCATCAGGGCTTCGGATACGCAGTATTTT. This encodes CAIRASDTQYF.

In this sample, this clone turned up once. This chain links TRBV27 with TRBJ2-7, with D possibly TRBD2 on 6 matching bases. V dropped 7 bases and J dropped 5 bases, with 18 bases sitting between them. Germline CDR1 MNHEY, CDR2 SMNVEV (reference sequence). The CDR3 loop spans 14 amino acids. This CDR3 is CASNRGRFGDEQYF. The CDR3 DNA is TGTGCCAGCAACCGTGGGAGGTTTGGCGACGAGCAGTACTTC.

This clone has just a few counts. V gene TRBV5-1 combines with J gene TRBJ2-3; 10 bases agree with TRBD1. Per the germline V gene, CDR1 is SGHRS and CDR2 is YFSETQ. The CDR3 consists of 15 residues. Trimming at V came to 4 bases and at J to 2 bases, leaving 4 bases not matched to a gene. The CDR3, as DNA: TGCGCCAGCAGCCCCGGGACAGGGGACACAGATACGCAGTATTTT. This encodes CASSPGTGDTDTQYF. The full variable domain, completed using reference TRBV5-1 and TRBJ2-3, is KAGVTQTPRYLIKTRGQQVTLSCSPISGHRSVSWYQQTPGQGLQFLFEYFSETQRNKGNFPGRFSGRQFSNSRSEMNVSTLELGDSALYLCASSPGTGDTDTQYFGPGTRLTVL.

The chain employs TRBV11-2 and TRBJ1-1, with D perhaps TRBD1 (5 bases). Germline V gene lookup returns CDR1 SGHAT and CDR2 FQNNGV. The V gene lost 0 bases and the J gene lost 6 bases, with 14 bases spanning the gap. CDR3 length equals 15 residues. The CDR3 reads CASSLDLAGSPEAFF. CDR3 DNA sequence: TGTGCCAGCAGCTTAGATCTTGCAGGGAGTCCTGAAGCTTTCTTT. Combining the CDR3 with reference TRBV11-2 and TRBJ1-1 gives the whole variable domain EAGVAQSPRYKIIEKRQSVAFWCNPISGHATLYWYQQILGQGPKLLIQFQNNGVVDDSQLPKDRFSAERLKGVDSTLKIQPAKLEDSAVYLCASSLDLAGSPEAFFGQGTRLTVV.